These 3 T cell receptor beta chains were sequenced from one sample in a study of vaccination effects on CD4 cells after COVID-19. Once cultured for roughly 10 days, the cells underwent separation to obtain CD4+ T cells. A positive SARS-CoV-2 PCR test fell between March and December 2020. Participants got two doses of BNT162b2 or mRNA-1273 vaccine. Antigen specificity for these receptors is unknown. Profiling relied on immunoSEQ multiplex PCR, and the TCRdb table lists in-frame clones only, not all of them. Among 40,000 to 45,000 clones listed, approximately 82% were seen once. The material sequenced was CD4+ T cells from PBMCs cultured without peptide, taken after COVID-19 vaccination. Source of these receptors: a human donor who had a prior SARS-CoV-2 infection.

As DNA, the CDR3 is TGTGCCAGCAGCGGGTCGGGACAGGGGTTCGTTCCGTCCAATGAGCAGTTCTTC. Protein sequence: CASSGSGQGFVPSNEQFF. This chain links TRBV5-4 with TRBJ2-1; 10 positions agree with TRBD1. V gave up 4 bases and J gave up 6 bases; unmatched junction bases: 16. CDR1 and CDR2 (germline): SGHNT, YYREEE (reference sequence). The CDR3 length is 18 residues.

The chain employs TRBV2 and TRBJ1-6; D remains ambiguous. Germline CDR1 and CDR2: SNHLY and FYNNEI. Trimming stripped 6 bases from V and 3 bases from J, with 9 bases between. The CDR3 is 14 residues long. The CDR3 DNA sequence: TGTGCCAGCAGCGCCACCAACTATAATTCACCCCTCCACTTT. This gives the protein CASSATNYNSPLHF.

The V call is TRBV24-1, the J call TRBJ1-5, with D possibly matching TRBD1 (6 bases). Germline V gene sequence: CDR1 KGHDR, CDR2 SFDVKD. V lost 5 bases and J 4 bases, leaving 17 bases between the germline ends. The CDR3 totals 16 residues. The CDR3 DNA reads TGTGCCACCAGTGGTTCACCGGGACAAGATAATCAGCCCCAGCATTTT. Its translation is CATSGSPGQDNQPQHF.